These 31 T cell receptor beta chains originate from one sample sequenced in a study of human T cells and chemical hapten exposure. TCRdb re-analysed the RACE reads in MiXCR, keeping a single row per CDR3 protein. This table has 150,000 or so distinct CDR3 sequences, around 15% appearing once. Specified time point: patch test 1, 2 weeks after DPC sensitization. Treatment indicated: therapeutic diphenylcyclopropenone sensitization with weekly scalp DPC. This material consisted of whole blood, taken in connection with sensitization to the hapten diphenylcyclopropenone (DPC). These receptors originate from a woman aged 25-40 years with alopecia areata. Some clones in this sample may be carry-over from other donors' samples.

The V and J genes are TRBV19 and TRBJ2-5, with 7 bases fitting TRBD2. The CDR3 has 15 amino acids. Germline V gives CDR1 LNHDA, CDR2 SQIVND (reference sequence). The V and J ends lost 7 bases and 1 base, in that order; junction bases with no gene match: 9. CDR3: CASTPFSGPQETQYF. DNA of the CDR3: TGTGCCAGTACCCCCTTTAGCGGGCCCCAAGAGACCCAGTACTTC.

This clonotype was found a few times. The chain is built from TRBV20-1 and TRBJ2-2; TRBD1 aligns across 9 bases. The CDR3 spans 13 residues. The germline CDR1 and CDR2 sequences are DFQATT and SNEGSKA (reference sequence). With 5 bases clipped from V and 3 bases from J, the junction kept 1 base outside the gene matches. The CDR3 coding sequence is TGCAGTGCTTGGACAGGGGACACCGGGGAGCTGTTTTTT. Its protein is CSAWTGDTGELFF.

The CDR3 reads CASILQGATYEQYF. CDR3 DNA: TGTGCCAGCATCTTACAGGGTGCAACCTACGAGCAGTACTTC. V gene TRBV28 combines with J gene TRBJ2-7, with a weak D call TRBD1 (6 bases). The CDR3 covers 14 residues. Per germline, CDR1 MDHEN and CDR2 SYDVKM. V was shortened by 7 bases and J by 2 bases, with 15 bases between the two germline ends.

V gene TRBV5-1 combines with J gene TRBJ2-7; D might be TRBD1 (5 bases). The V and J ends lost 0 bases and 5 bases respectively, with 6 bases between them. The germline gives CDR1 SGHRS, CDR2 YFSETQ. This CDR3 is 12 amino acids long. CDR3 protein: CASSLADNEQYF. CDR3 DNA sequence: TGCGCCAGCAGCTTGGCGGACAACGAGCAGTACTTC.

The V and J genes are TRBV6-6 and TRBJ1-6; D perhaps matches TRBD1 (5 bases). V was clipped by 2 bases and J by 8 bases, with 16 bases between them. There are 16 residues in the CDR3. Per the germline V gene, CDR1 is MNHNY and CDR2 is SVGAGI (reference sequence). The CDR3 sequence: CASSYPPRQRDSPLHF. In DNA form, the CDR3 reads TGTGCCAGCAGTTACCCACCCAGACAGCGAGATTCACCCCTCCACTTT.

This clonotype occurred a few times. The DNA for the CDR3 is TGTGCCAGCTCACCCGACTCAACTTTTTGGGCCAACGTCCTGACTTTC. Translation gives CASSPDSTFWANVLTF. The V and J genes are TRBV18 and TRBJ2-6; D is ambiguous. Trimming removed 3 bases from V and 5 bases from J, with 14 bases in between. This CDR3 has 16 residues. Per germline, CDR1 KGHSH and CDR2 LQKENI.

This clonotype was seen at least ten times. The chain joins TRBV5-5 to TRBJ2-5, with 13 nucleotides matching TRBD2. This CDR3 comprises 15 residues. V lost 4 bases, J lost 5 bases, and 5 bases stayed unmatched. In germline, CDR1 is SGHKS, CDR2 YYEKEE (reference sequence). CDR3 region: CASSPGTSGTETQYF. The CDR3 DNA reads as TGTGCCAGCAGCCCGGGGACTAGCGGGACCGAGACCCAGTACTTC.

This clonotype occurred many times. This chain links TRBV20-1 with TRBJ2-3; 10 bases match TRBD1. CDR1 and CDR2 (germline): DFQATT, SNEGSKA (reference sequence). This CDR3 is 15 amino acids long. With 5 bases clipped from V and 5 bases from J, the junction kept 10 bases outside the gene matches. The CDR3: CSAWDRGAPQDTQYF. The CDR3 nucleotides are TGCAGTGCTTGGGACAGGGGCGCTCCGCAAGATACGCAGTATTTT.

The V gene is TRBV6-6, the J gene TRBJ1-4; D not certain. Trimming removed 6 bases from V and 7 bases from J, with 18 bases in between. Per the germline V gene, CDR1 is MNHNY and CDR2 is SVGAGI (reference sequence). The CDR3 covers 15 residues. The CDR3 nucleotides read TGTGCCAGCAGCACGACACCCCCGAGAACTGAAAAACTGTTTTTT. Encoded protein: CASSTTPPRTEKLFF.

This clonotype was found many times. The genes are TRBV20-1 and TRBJ1-5, with D uncertain. The CDR3 spans 16 residues. V lost 3 bases and J 7 bases, leaving 22 bases between the germline ends. Per germline, CDR1 DFQATT and CDR2 SNEGSKA (reference sequence). CDR3 sequence reads: CSASPRGQSRYQPQHF. The CDR3 bases are TGCAGTGCTAGCCCTCGAGGGCAGTCCCGCTACCAGCCCCAGCATTTT.

This clonotype was counted ten times or more. This chain joins TRBV7-2 and TRBJ2-5, with 8 bases lining up with TRBD1. CDR3 length equals 15 residues. The V gene's germline CDR1 is SGHTA and CDR2 FQGNSA. After removal of 0 bases from V and 5 bases from J, the junction contained 5 bases not matched to a gene. In DNA, the CDR3 is TGTGCCAGCAGCTTAGCTCCAGGGGGCTTGGAGACCCAGTACTTC. Encoded protein: CASSLAPGGLETQYF.

The rearrangement links TRBV4-3 to TRBJ2-7; D gene uncertain. V lost 1 base to trimming and J lost 0 bases, with 7 bases between them. The V gene's germline CDR1 is LGHNA and CDR2 YSLEER. The CDR3 has 14 residues. The CDR3 here is CASSQAADSYEQYF. CDR3 nucleotides: TGCGCCAGCAGCCAAGCGGCAGACTCCTACGAGCAGTACTTC.

V and J are TRBV29-1 and TRBJ2-3; D is uncertain. V was shortened by 7 bases and J by 6 bases, with 14 bases between the two germline ends. Per the germline V gene, CDR1 is SQVTM and CDR2 is ANQGSEA. This CDR3 is built from 12 residues. CDR3 DNA: TGCAGCGCTGAGTTTGGGGTGGATACGCAGTATTTT. Its translation is CSAEFGVDTQYF.

The rearrangement joins TRBV29-1 to TRBJ2-5, with TRBD1 matching over 9 bases. The V gene end was trimmed by 4 bases and the J gene end by 2 bases; junction bases not matched to a gene: 5. The CDR3 extends over 14 amino acids. Germline V gives CDR1 SQVTM, CDR2 ANQGSEA. The CDR3 region is CSVARGTGQETQYF. CDR3 coding DNA: TGCAGCGTTGCTCGAGGGACAGGGCAAGAGACCCAGTACTTC.

Notes on this clonotype: At one of its ends the junction is not consistent with the germline gene, which may arise from a read error. The gene calls are TRBV29-1 and TRBJ2-1, with D possibly matching TRBD2 (6 bases). Germline CDR1 reads SQVTM; CDR2 reads ANQGSEA. The CDR3 extends over 19 amino acids. CDR3 protein: CSVPGGLGQFPSSYNEQFF. Here the CDR3 DNA reads TGCAGCGTTCCAGGAGGGCTGGGGCAGTTTCCAAGCTCCTACAATGAGCAGTTCTTT.

The CDR3 loop reads CASSFTGGDIQYF. In DNA, the CDR3 is TGTGCCAGCAGCTTTACAGGCGGGGACATTCAGTACTTC. The rearrangement uses TRBV7-9 and TRBJ2-4, with D tentatively TRBD2 (6 bases). V gave up 3 bases and J gave up 8 bases, with 11 bases separating them. The CDR3 consists of 13 residues. Per germline, CDR1 SEHNR and CDR2 FQNEAQ (reference sequence).

This clonotype showed up many times. CDR3 in amino acids: CASSQGDRHRVISGNTIYF. The CDR3 DNA is TGTGCCAGCAGCCAAGGGGACAGGCACCGCGTCATCTCTGGAAACACCATATATTTT. The V call is TRBV3-1, the J call TRBJ1-3; 8 bases fit TRBD1. The CDR3 spans 19 residues. Per the germline V gene, CDR1 is LGHDT and CDR2 is YNNKEL (reference sequence). V lost 1 base and J lost 0; bases outside the gene matches: 11. Combining the CDR3 with reference TRBV3-1 and TRBJ1-3 gives the whole variable domain DTAVSQTPKYLVTQMGNDKSIKCEQNLGHDTMYWYKQDSKKFLKIMFSYNNKELIINETVPNRFSPKSPDKAHLNLHINSLELGDSAVYFCASSQGDRHRVISGNTIYFGEGSWLTVV.

This clonotype showed up just a few times. The rearrangement joins TRBV28 to TRBJ2-5; D is possibly TRBD1 (8 bases). Trimming shortened V by 3 bases and J by 2 bases, and 13 bases separated the two germline ends. Germline CDR1 reads MDHEN; CDR2 reads SYDVKM. The CDR3 has 15 amino acids. DNA of the CDR3: TGTGCCAGCAGTTTTAACAGGGGGGGGCAAGAGACCCAGTACTTC. Translation gives CASSFNRGGQETQYF.

This clonotype appeared many times. The V call is TRBV28, the J call TRBJ2-3; either TRBD1 or TRBD2 may supply D (5 bases each). Germline CDR1 MDHEN, CDR2 SYDVKM. The CDR3 contains 14 residues. V dropped 2 bases and J dropped 6 bases, with 12 bases sitting between them. Written as DNA, the CDR3 is TGTGCCAGCAGTTTAGGGGACCCGCGCGATACGCAGTATTTT. This translates into CASSLGDPRDTQYF.

This clonotype was seen at least ten times. This chain connects TRBV11-2 to TRBJ2-7; 11 bases align to TRBD2. The CDR3 has 15 residues. V shed 0 bases and J 4 bases; nucleotides not matched to a gene: 2. Germline loops: CDR1 SGHAT, CDR2 FQNNGV. Here the CDR3 reads CASSLELAGAYEQYF. The CDR3 DNA reads as TGTGCCAGCAGCTTAGAACTAGCGGGGGCATACGAGCAGTACTTC.

DNA for the CDR3: TGTGCCATCTCCGGACAGGGGCCTAACTATGGCTACACCTTC. It specifies CAISGQGPNYGYTF. The chain carries TRBV10-3 and TRBJ1-2; TRBD1 agrees at 9 bases. Germline CDR1 is ENHRY and CDR2 is SYGVKD. The V and J ends lost 8 bases and 0 bases, in that order; junction bases with no gene match: 4. The CDR3 extends over 14 amino acids.

This clonotype was picked up many times. The gene calls are TRBV29-1 and TRBJ1-2; D remains ambiguous. V dropped 0 bases and J dropped 9 bases, with 11 bases sitting between them. CDR1 SQVTM and CDR2 ANQGSEA come from the germline V gene. CDR3 size: 12 residues. Here the CDR3 DNA reads TGCAGCGTTGAAGATCTTGGGATGAGCTACACCTTC. As protein: CSVEDLGMSYTF.

This clonotype has at least ten counts. The genes are TRBV28 and TRBJ1-2; 8 nucleotides match TRBD1. V dropped 5 bases and J dropped 8; count of bases not matched to a gene: 7. The germline gives CDR1 MDHEN, CDR2 SYDVKM. CDR3 length: 13 amino acids. DNA of the CDR3: TGTGCCAGCAGTCCGTTGACAGGGGAGGGCTACACCTTC. The encoded protein is CASSPLTGEGYTF.

This clonotype has a handful of counts. The chain joins TRBV20-1 to TRBJ2-5, with TRBD2 as a possible D gene (6 bases). The CDR3 is 13 residues long. V was cut by 0 bases and J by 6 bases, with 11 bases left in between. Germline V gene data show CDR1 as DFQATT and CDR2 as SNEGSKA (reference sequence). DNA of the CDR3: TGCAGTGCTAGAGAGGAGGGCACCAAGACCCAGTACTTC. The encoded protein is CSAREEGTKTQYF.

This clonotype was counted many times. The rearrangement joins TRBV6-1 to TRBJ2-7; 14 bases map to TRBD2. Germline V gene sequence: CDR1 MNHNS, CDR2 SASEGT. CDR3 length equals 14 residues. J lost 13 bases, V lost 7 bases, and 12 bases had no gene match. The CDR3 is CASNDWTGLAGVYF. For the CDR3, the DNA is TGTGCCAGCAATGACTGGACGGGACTAGCGGGAGTATACTTC.

The chain is built from TRBV7-9 and TRBJ2-1; D gene ambiguous. Trimming pared 1 base from V and 5 bases from J, leaving 9 bases between. The V gene's germline CDR1 is SEHNR and CDR2 FQNEAQ (reference sequence). CDR3 size: 14 residues. The CDR3 coding sequence is TGTGCCAGCAGCTTAGGAAGGGTCGACAATGAGCAGTTCTTC. It yields the protein CASSLGRVDNEQFF.

This clonotype was detected many times. The chain links TRBV20-1 to TRBJ2-2; 7 nucleotides agree with TRBD1. Losses at the gene ends were 8 bases for V and 4 bases for J; bases not matched to a gene: 13. The CDR3 contains 15 residues. Germline V lookup: CDR1 DFQATT, CDR2 SNEGSKA (reference sequence). The CDR3 reads CSPRVVQGFTGELFF. CDR3 DNA: TGCAGTCCCAGAGTGGTACAGGGGTTCACCGGGGAGCTGTTTTTT.

The chain couples TRBV28 to TRBJ2-5; no definite D call. Trimming pared 6 bases from V and 1 base from J, leaving 9 bases between. The CDR3 totals 13 residues. Germline CDR1 MDHEN, CDR2 SYDVKM. This chain's CDR3 is CASRLVVQETQYF. CDR3 DNA sequence: TGTGCCAGCAGGCTAGTCGTCCAAGAGACCCAGTACTTC.

The V and J genes are TRBV20-1 and TRBJ2-2, with D unclear. The CDR3 runs to 13 residues. V lost 1 base and J lost 3, with 6 bases in between. Germline V gene data show CDR1 as DFQATT and CDR2 as SNEGSKA (reference sequence). The DNA for the CDR3 is TGCAGTGCTAGAGGCCAGTACACCGGGGAGCTGTTTTTT. Its translation: CSARGQYTGELFF.

V usage is TRBV7-9 and J usage is TRBJ1-3; 9 bases are shared with TRBD1. Germline CDR1 reads SEHNR; CDR2 reads FQNEAQ (reference sequence). CDR3 size: 15 residues. Unmatched junction bases numbered 2, after V lost 5 bases and J lost 0 bases. As DNA, the CDR3 is TGTGCCAGCAGCGACAGGGGGATCTCTGGAAACACCATATATTTT. Its protein is CASSDRGISGNTIYF.

V is TRBV7-9 and J is TRBJ1-5, with D unclear. Trimming cost V 5 bases and J 7 bases, with 9 bases left between them. The germline V gene encodes CDR1 SEHNR and CDR2 FQNEAQ (reference sequence). This CDR3 is built from 12 residues. CDR3 DNA sequence: TGTGCCAGCAGCGACGGACTGCAGCCCCAGCATTTT. Its translation: CASSDGLQPQHF.